This TCR beta chain emerged from a study of cytomegalovirus exposure and HLA in healthy donors. 60 Vbeta and 13 Jbeta primers were used in PCR. The repertoire was sequenced with immunoSEQ multiplex PCR; TCRdb's copy has only in-frame clones and lacks some. This sample has 90,000 to 110,000 clones, with about 15% found just once. This clone was observed a handful of times. Trimming took 0 bases from V and 2 from J, leaving 11 bases between them. Germline CDR1 reads LGHNA; CDR2 reads YSLEER. The CDR3 loop spans 15 amino acids. The chain carries TRBV4-3 and TRBJ2-7, with D perhaps matching TRBD1 (6 bases). Sequencing was carried out using PBMCs. The TCR was taken from a female donor in good health and CMV-seronegative. The CDR3 DNA sequence: TGCGCCAGCAGCCAAGAGGCCCAGGGGACCTACGAGCAGTACTTC. Amino acid sequence: CASSQEAQGTYEQYF.